This TCR beta chain comes out of a study of early T cells in non-severe SARS-CoV-2 infection (dated by TCRdb to about 2021). Background on the whole study: Because TCR sequencing relied on bulk RNA taken from unsorted whole blood, pairing of alpha and beta chains was not possible.

The germline V gene sets CDR1 to MGHDK and CDR2 to SYGVNS. The germline ends are 0 bases apart after V is trimmed by 1 base and J by 2 bases. The CDR3, from cysteine to phenylalanine, totals 11 residues. The retained sequence is limited to the CDR3, 33 bases, with the frame set at the first base. The paper's findings and limits, for the study overall: VDJdb matching was skewed toward anti-spike CD8 responses and likely underestimated virus-specific expansions by missing private and CD4 specificities.

This clonotype is medium-sized (0.01 to 0.1%) in terms of sample share. The antigen this receptor binds is unknown. No qualities accompany the bases; no much larger clone lies one base away. Libraries came from 5' RACE. The instrument was a NextSeq 500. The TCR library protocol attached unique molecular identifiers to individual cDNA molecules to correct for sequencing error and PCR bias. Both TCR alpha and beta chains were sequenced, and tight co-correlation was observed between alpha and beta sequence abundances in each sample. Turning to the authors' computational methods: V gene, J gene and CDR3 annotation of TCR sequences was performed with Decombinator V4. TCRs were defined as expanded if a significant change between any two time points was detected under a Poisson model with p below 0.0001. Abundances of TCRs were expressed as counts per million after normalisation to the total number of TCRs sequenced in each sample. TRAV1-2 paired with TRAJ12, TRAJ20 or TRAJ33 defined MAIT TCRs, while TRAV10 paired with TRAJ18 defined iNKT TCRs. VDJdb, accessed 1 November 2021, was searched for CMV, EBV and SARS-CoV-2 annotated TCRs, excluding TCRs annotated for multiple antigens. TCRdb ran its own pipeline on the public reads, namely fastp trimming at Q25 and MiXCR clone calling, and kept in-frame beta chains. Records with the same CDR3 protein are collapsed into one entry carrying the most frequent genes and DNA. For this entry, the V and J calls and clone size follow TCRdb and not the study's own pipeline. This sample gives some 91,000 distinct CDR3 sequences in total; around 14% of them show up just once. In total, the top ten clones hold around 2.5% of the sample.

This was a case-control study nested in a cohort of healthcare workers in London, UK, who had nasopharyngeal swab PCR tests and blood samples taken every week. Between 23 and 31 March 2020, the week of the UK lockdown, healthcare workers were enrolled and then followed up weekly for as long as 16 weeks. The source is an adult who was a healthcare worker with PCR-confirmed SARS-CoV-2 infection or an uninfected control (not recorded which). This chain joins TRBV25-1 to TRBJ2-7, with no D gene named confidently. The sample comprised whole blood. The DNA reads TGTGCCAGCAGTGAATCCTACGAGCAGTACTTC. Its translation reads: CASSESYEQYF.